This T cell receptor (beta chain) is drawn from a study of beta chain features in type 1 diabetes. Study overall: Patients shared similar age, gender and cell yields with healthy donors. Across the samples, over 85 million sorted cells were examined in total. Study-wide points: Whether HLA type influences TCRB rearrangement remained unresolved here. Type 1 diabetes patients had TCRB CDR3s that were shorter (moderately but significantly so) in all four CD4+ subsets.

CDR1 and CDR2 from the germline V gene are SGHRS and YFSETQ. J gave up 2 bases and V 4 bases, and 8 bases lay outside the gene matches. This CDR3 spans 16 amino acids. Expressed TCRB transcripts got sequenced, as all isolated RNA was reverse transcribed. Some clones are missing from TCRdb's copy, which holds only in-frame ones; the method was immunoSEQ multiplex PCR. The sample consists of around 70,000 clones, approximately 50% of them appearing once. In regard to this clone: Its antigen is undetermined.

The chain joins TRBV5-1 to TRBJ2-3; 9 bases agree with TRBD1. The sample comprised central memory CD4+ T cells from blood. This clonotype originated in a man aged 25 to 40 with type 1 diabetes. CDR3 nucleotide sequence: TGCGCCAGCAGCCCTAGAGGGACAGGGCTCACAGATACGCAGTATTTT. Translation gives CASSPRGTGLTDTQYF.